A selection of T cell receptor beta chains follows, all from one sample in a study of cytomegalovirus exposure and HLA in healthy donors. This table comes from immunoSEQ multiplex PCR, and its TCRdb copy is limited to in-frame clones, with some not included. This table holds around 200,000 clones, about three quarters found once. The sample comprised PBMCs. The receptor source for this set is a woman aged 30 to 39 in good health and CMV-seronegative. CDR3s include the opening cysteine and the closing phenylalanine or tryptophan. D genes are given only for firm matches.

V gene	D gene	CDR3 length	J gene	CDR3 protein
TRBV5-1	NA	15	TRBJ1-6	CASSLVGGDNSPLHF
TRBV27	TRBD2	15	TRBJ2-1	CASSRLAGGYNEQFF
TRBV9	TRBD1	18	TRBJ1-5	CASSGRLGTDHSNQPQHF
TRBV15	TRBD1	16	TRBJ2-3	CATSRDGQGVPDTQYF
TRBV7-9	NA	14	TRBJ2-7	CASSLDQGSYEQYF
TRBV29-1	TRBD1	11	TRBJ1-2	CSVGDRAGYTF
TRBV6-1	NA	16	TRBJ1-1	CASSDQNGQMNTEAFF
TRBV5-8	NA	16	TRBJ1-5	CASSFGRRMRKEPQHF
TRBV29-1	NA	12	TRBJ1-1	CSGFTGNTEAFF
TRBV5-4	TRBD1	14	TRBJ1-1	CASSVGQKNTEAFF
TRBV11-2	NA	15	TRBJ2-5	CASSQTQGLQETQYF
TRBV6-4	NA	14	TRBJ1-6	CASSDSGWNSPLHF
TRBV28	TRBD1	16	TRBJ2-2	CASSFAGTENTGELFF
TRBV9	TRBD1	12	TRBJ1-1	CASSVGDREAFF
TRBV6-1	NA	17	TRBJ2-7	CASSGGENTGISYEQYF
TRBV2	TRBD1	16	TRBJ1-6	CASSGDQGAGNSPLHF
TRBV19	NA	16	TRBJ1-2	CASRREDSVANYGYTF
TRBV10-3	NA	15	TRBJ2-3	CAISQKTVGTDTQYF
TRBV11-2	NA	11	TRBJ1-3	CASSPGVTIYF
TRBV30	NA	12	TRBJ1-2	CAWSIGSYGYTF
TRBV5-4	TRBD2	13	TRBJ2-1	CASSPAGGYEQFF
TRBV11-2	TRBD1	16	TRBJ2-7	CASSSPDRGPFYEQYF
TRBV5-1	NA	15	TRBJ1-2	CASSLEVGEGRGYTF
TRBV30	NA	11	TRBJ2-2	CAWSLYGELFF
TRBV18	TRBD2	16	TRBJ2-7	CASSPMGGRAIDEQYF
TRBV20-1	NA	10	TRBJ1-1	CSAGGTEAFF
TRBV6-5	NA	15	TRBJ2-7	CASSYVRQGGYEQYF
TRBV6-5	NA	16	TRBJ2-3	CASSYSQGLSTDTQYF
TRBV18	NA	14	TRBJ1-2	CASSPEGREYGYTF
TRBV6-5	TRBD2	15	TRBJ2-4	CASSYSSGPGNIQYF
TRBV29-1	TRBD1	13	TRBJ2-7	CSVKGQASYEQYF
TRBV19	NA	14	TRBJ1-5	CASSKRRDNQPQHF
TRBV5-1	TRBD1	13	TRBJ1-1	CASTQGARTEAFF
TRBV7-6	TRBD1	15	TRBJ2-7	CASSLAVGQSAEQYF
TRBV28	TRBD1	15	TRBJ1-6	CASSSGDRDNSPLHF
TRBV6-5	TRBD1	15	TRBJ2-7	CASCEVGTAPFEQYF
TRBV25-1	NA	15	TRBJ1-4	CASSGSGLTNEKLFF
TRBV4-2	TRBD1	16	TRBJ2-7	CASSHLPTGGYYEQYF
TRBV2	NA	15	TRBJ1-2	CASFQGRGDGSGYTF